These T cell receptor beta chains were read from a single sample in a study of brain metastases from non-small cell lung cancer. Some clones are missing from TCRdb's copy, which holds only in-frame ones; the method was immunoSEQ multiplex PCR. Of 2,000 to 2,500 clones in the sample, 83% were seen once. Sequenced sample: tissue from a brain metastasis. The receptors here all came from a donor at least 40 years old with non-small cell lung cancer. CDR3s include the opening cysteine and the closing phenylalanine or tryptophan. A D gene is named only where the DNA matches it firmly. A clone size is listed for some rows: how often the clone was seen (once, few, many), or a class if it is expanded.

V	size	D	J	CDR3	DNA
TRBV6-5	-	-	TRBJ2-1	CASTLGGAHNEQFF	TGTGCCAGCACCCTAGGGGGGGCACACAATGAGCAGTTCTTC
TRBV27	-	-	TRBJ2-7	CASSSWGAERDEQYF	TGTGCCAGCAGTTCATGGGGGGCGGAGAGGGACGAGCAGTACTTC
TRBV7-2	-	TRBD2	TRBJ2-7	CASSRTSGIYEQYF	TGTGCCAGCAGCCGGACTAGCGGAATCTACGAGCAGTACTTC
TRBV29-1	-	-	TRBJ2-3	CSVDRGTDTQYF	TGCAGCGTCGATCGGGGCACAGATACGCAGTATTTT
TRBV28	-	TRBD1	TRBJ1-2	CASSLGQGNYGYTF	TGTGCCAGCAGTTTAGGACAGGGGAACTATGGCTACACCTTC
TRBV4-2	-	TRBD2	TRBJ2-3	CASSHQGTSGHTDTQYF	TGTGCCAGCAGCCATCAGGGGACTAGCGGACACACAGATACGCAGTATTTT
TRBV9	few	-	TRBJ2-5	CASSVQGSGETQYF	TGTGCCAGCAGCGTTCAGGGGTCTGGAGAGACCCAGTACTTC
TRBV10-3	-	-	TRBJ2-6	CAISEQLAGTGGANVLTF	TGTGCCATCAGTGAGCAACTAGCCGGTACAGGGGGGGCCAACGTCCTGACTTTC
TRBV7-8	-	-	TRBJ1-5	CASTWGAGPDQPQHF	TGTGCCAGCACCTGGGGGGCAGGGCCGGATCAGCCCCAGCATTTT
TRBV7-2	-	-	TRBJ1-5	CASSPGWGDTSNQPQHF	TGTGCCAGCAGCCCAGGGTGGGGGGACACCAGCAATCAGCCCCAGCATTTT
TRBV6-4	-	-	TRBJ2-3	CASRGAEAPGNTQYF	TGTGCCAGCAGGGGCGCGGAGGCGCCGGGGAATACGCAGTATTTT
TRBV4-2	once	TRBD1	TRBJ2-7	CASSQEVRQGGEQYF	TGTGCCAGCAGCCAAGAGGTCCGACAGGGGGGCGAGCAGTACTTT
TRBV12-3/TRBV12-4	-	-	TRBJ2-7	CASSFDYEQYF	TGTGCCAGCAGTTTCGACTACGAGCAGTACTTC
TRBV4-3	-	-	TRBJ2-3	CASSQGHGTDTQYF	TGCGCCAGCAGCCAAGGGCATGGCACAGATACGCAGTATTTT
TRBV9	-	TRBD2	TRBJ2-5	CASSVAAGGQGVETQYF	TGTGCCAGCAGCGTAGCGGCGGGGGGGCAGGGAGTAGAGACCCAGTACTTC
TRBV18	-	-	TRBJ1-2	CASSPGSHVGGYTF	TGTGCCAGCTCTCCCGGGTCTCATGTGGGAGGCTACACCTTC
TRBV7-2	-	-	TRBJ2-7	CASSLGPLREQYF	TGTGCCAGCAGCTTAGGTCCCCTGAGGGAGCAGTACTTC
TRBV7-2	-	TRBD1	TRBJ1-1	CASSPRGQGLSEAFF	TGTGCCAGCAGTCCCCGCGGACAGGGATTGAGTGAAGCTTTCTTT
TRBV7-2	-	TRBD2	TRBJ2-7	CASSLDGGGRAGEQYF	TGTGCCAGCAGCTTAGATGGGGGCGGGAGGGCCGGCGAGCAGTACTTC
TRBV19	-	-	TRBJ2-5	CASSIGAGFTGKTQYF	TGTGCCAGTAGTATAGGAGCGGGCTTCACGGGAAAGACCCAGTACTTC
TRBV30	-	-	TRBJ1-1	CAYERNTEAFF	TGTGCCTATGAGCGGAACACTGAAGCTTTCTTT
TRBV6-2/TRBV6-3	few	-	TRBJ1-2	CASSDASAGTF	TGTGCCAGCAGTGACGCATCGGCGGGCACCTTC
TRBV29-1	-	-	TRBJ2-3	CSGRREDTQYF	TGCAGCGGACGCAGGGAAGATACGCAGTATTTT
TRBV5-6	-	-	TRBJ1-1	CASSAGDTEAFF	TGTGCCAGCAGCGCCGGGGACACTGAAGCTTTCTTT
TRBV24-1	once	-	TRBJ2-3	CATSDPRTGNTDTQYF	TGTGCCACCAGTGACCCTAGGACTGGAAACACAGATACGCAGTATTTT
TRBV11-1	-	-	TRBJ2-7	CASSASQGFYEQYF	TGTGCCAGCAGCGCGAGTCAGGGGTTCTACGAGCAGTACTTC
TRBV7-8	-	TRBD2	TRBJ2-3	CASSRTSGSSDTQYF	TGTGCCAGCAGCCGGACTAGCGGGAGCTCAGATACGCAGTATTTT
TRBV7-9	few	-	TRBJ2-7	CASSSPLRGVYEQYF	TGTGCCAGCAGCTCCCCCCTAAGGGGGGTTTACGAGCAGTACTTC
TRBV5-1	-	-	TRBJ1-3	CASSLDPVSSGNTIYF	TGCGCCAGCAGCTTGGATCCGGTGAGCTCTGGAAACACCATATATTTT
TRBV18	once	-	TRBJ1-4	CASSSRGDNEKLFF	TGTGCCAGCTCTTCTCGAGGGGATAATGAAAAACTGTTTTTT
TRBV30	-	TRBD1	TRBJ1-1	CAWSVLAGGNTEAFF	TGTGCCTGGAGTGTCCTGGCAGGGGGCAACACTGAAGCTTTCTTT
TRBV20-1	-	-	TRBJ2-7	CSGQTTYEQYF	TGCAGTGGTCAGACGACCTACGAGCAGTACTTC
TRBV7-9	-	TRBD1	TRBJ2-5	CVSSTPGQRETQYF	TGTGTCAGCAGCACCCCGGGACAGAGAGAGACCCAGTACTTC
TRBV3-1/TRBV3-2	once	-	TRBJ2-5	CASSPEGREGETQYF	TGTGCCAGCAGCCCAGAGGGGCGGGAAGGAGAGACCCAGTACTTC
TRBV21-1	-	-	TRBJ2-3	CASSKSGGLTGTMGTDTQYF	TGTGCCAGCAGCAAATCGGGGGGACTAACGGGAACCATGGGGACAGATACGCAGTATTTT
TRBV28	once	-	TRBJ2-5	CASSARRTQYF	TGTGCCAGCAGTGCCCGAAGGACCCAGTACTTC
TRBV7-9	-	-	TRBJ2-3	CASSLDRSTDTQYF	TGTGCCAGCAGCTTAGACAGGTCCACAGATACGCAGTATTTT
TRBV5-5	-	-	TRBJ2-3	CASSVTRTTDTQYF	TGTGCCAGCAGCGTAACTAGGACCACAGATACGCAGTATTTT
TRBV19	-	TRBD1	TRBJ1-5	CAGTLQGTVISNQPQHF	TGTGCCGGGACCTTACAGGGGACGGTTATTAGCAATCAGCCCCAGCATTTT
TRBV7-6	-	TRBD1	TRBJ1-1	CASRPQGGGEAFF	TGTGCCAGCAGACCTCAAGGGGGCGGGGAAGCTTTCTTT
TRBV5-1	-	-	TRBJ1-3	CASTGTPTGNTIYF	TGCGCCAGCACCGGGACTCCTACTGGAAACACCATATATTTT
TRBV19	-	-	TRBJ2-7	CASSYGGYEQYF	TGTGCCAGTAGTTATGGCGGCTACGAGCAGTACTTT
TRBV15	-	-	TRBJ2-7	CATSRDYGNEQYF	TGTGCCACCAGCAGGGATTACGGGAACGAGCAGTACTTC
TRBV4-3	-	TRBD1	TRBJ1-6	CASMLTGGNSPLHF	TGCGCCAGTATGCTGACAGGGGGAAATTCACCCCTCCACTTT
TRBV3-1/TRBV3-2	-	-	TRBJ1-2	CASSQGPGDGYTF	TGTGCCAGCAGCCAGGGACCGGGGGATGGCTACACCTTC
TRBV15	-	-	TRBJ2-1	CATSRGHGGPAYNEQFF	TGTGCCACCAGCAGAGGGCACGGGGGGCCCGCCTACAATGAGCAGTTCTTC
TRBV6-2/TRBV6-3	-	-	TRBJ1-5	CASSYKNSNQPQHF	TGTGCCAGCAGTTACAAGAATAGCAATCAGCCCCAGCATTTT
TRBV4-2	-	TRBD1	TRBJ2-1	CASSHTGGRDEQFF	TGTGCCAGCAGCCATACAGGGGGCCGAGATGAGCAGTTCTTC